This T cell receptor beta chain was sequenced during a study of T-cell memory formation after mild COVID-19. Trimming removed 0 bases at V and 13 bases at J, with 10 bases between. The CDR3 is 13 residues long. In germline, CDR1 is MGHRA, CDR2 YSYEKL. Of note for this clonotype: The antigen remains unidentified.

5'RACE primed at constant segments yielded TCR alpha and TCR beta cDNA libraries bearing sample barcodes and UMIs. TCRdb ran MiXCR on the 5' RACE reads and lists one entry per CDR3 protein. The sample has around 400,000 distinct CDR3 sequences, roughly 26% seen once. Broader study findings: Confirmation was lacking for SARS-CoV-2 specificity of second-wave clones that peaked on day 37.

The sequence was obtained from an adult woman who had mild COVID-19 (a few samples of this study predate the infection). Cell type and time point are not known. This chain links TRBV4-1 with TRBJ1-6; no clear D gene. The sample consisted of PBMCs or a T cell subset sorted from them (not recorded which). The CDR3 loop reads CASSQEQFGPLHF. Written as DNA, the CDR3 is TGCGCCAGCAGCCAAGAGCAGTTTGGGCCCCTCCACTTT.